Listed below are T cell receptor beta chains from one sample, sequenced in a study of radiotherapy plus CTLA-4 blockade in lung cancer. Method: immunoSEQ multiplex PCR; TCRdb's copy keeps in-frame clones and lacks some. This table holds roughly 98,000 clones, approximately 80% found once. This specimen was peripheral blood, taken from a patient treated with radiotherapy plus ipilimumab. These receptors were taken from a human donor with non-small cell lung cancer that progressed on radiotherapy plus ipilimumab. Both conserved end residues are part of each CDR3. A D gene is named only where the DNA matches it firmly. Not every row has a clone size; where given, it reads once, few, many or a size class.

CDR3aa: CASSRKTRNNSPLHF; CDR3nt: TGTGCCAGCAGCCGGAAGACAAGAAATAATTCACCCCTCCACTTT; abundance: NA; d_gene: NA; len: 15; v_gene: TRBV6-5; j_gene: TRBJ1-6
CDR3aa: CASSQGGGTASGNTIYF; CDR3nt: TGCGCCAGCAGCCAAGGGGGCGGGACGGCGAGTGGAAACACCATATATTTT; abundance: NA; d_gene: NA; len: 17; v_gene: TRBV4-3; j_gene: TRBJ1-3
CDR3aa: CASSPRGLDNEQFF; CDR3nt: TGTGCCAGCAGCCCCCGGGGGCTAGACAATGAGCAGTTCTTC; abundance: NA; d_gene: NA; len: 14; v_gene: TRBV7-8; j_gene: TRBJ2-1
CDR3aa: CASRFQTGGSPKYEQYF; CDR3nt: TGCGCCAGCAGGTTCCAGACAGGGGGATCGCCAAAATACGAGCAGTACTTC; abundance: NA; d_gene: TRBD1; len: 17; v_gene: TRBV5-1; j_gene: TRBJ2-7
CDR3aa: CASSRVATGTGELFF; CDR3nt: TGTGCCAGCAGCCGGGTCGCAACCGGGACCGGGGAGCTGTTTTTT; abundance: NA; d_gene: NA; len: 15; v_gene: TRBV7-9; j_gene: TRBJ2-2
CDR3aa: CASNQGGGNQPQHF; CDR3nt: TGTGCCAGCAACCAGGGGGGGGGCAATCAGCCCCAGCATTTT; abundance: NA; d_gene: TRBD1; len: 14; v_gene: TRBV28; j_gene: TRBJ1-5
CDR3aa: CASSVGPGQGDGYTF; CDR3nt: TGTGCCAGCAGCGTAGGGCCGGGACAGGGGGATGGCTACACCTTC; abundance: NA; d_gene: TRBD1; len: 15; v_gene: TRBV9; j_gene: TRBJ1-2
CDR3aa: CSVGVGLQTYEQYF; CDR3nt: TGCAGCGTCGGGGTGGGGCTTCAAACCTACGAGCAGTACTTC; abundance: NA; d_gene: NA; len: 14; v_gene: TRBV29-1; j_gene: TRBJ2-7
CDR3aa: CSVERTELGTDTQYF; CDR3nt: TGCAGCGTTGAAAGGACAGAGTTGGGCACAGATACGCAGTATTTT; abundance: NA; d_gene: NA; len: 15; v_gene: TRBV29-1; j_gene: TRBJ2-3
CDR3aa: CASSQDITGELFF; CDR3nt: TGCGCCAGCAGCCAAGATATCACCGGGGAGCTGTTTTTT; abundance: NA; d_gene: NA; len: 13; v_gene: TRBV4-1; j_gene: TRBJ2-2
CDR3aa: CAWSSQRWTAGYGYTF; CDR3nt: TGTGCCTGGAGTTCGCAGAGATGGACGGCAGGCTATGGCTACACCTTC; abundance: few; d_gene: NA; len: 16; v_gene: TRBV30; j_gene: TRBJ1-2
CDR3aa: CASSFLATHGVPYEQYF; CDR3nt: TGTGCCAGCAGCTTTCTAGCGACCCACGGGGTTCCCTACGAGCAGTACTTC; abundance: many; d_gene: NA; len: 17; v_gene: TRBV5-6; j_gene: TRBJ2-7
CDR3aa: CASSLSGAVEAFF; CDR3nt: TGTGCCAGCAGTTTATCAGGGGCGGTGGAAGCTTTCTTT; abundance: NA; d_gene: NA; len: 13; v_gene: TRBV6-5; j_gene: TRBJ1-1
CDR3aa: CASSPQRGAYEQYF; CDR3nt: TGTGCCAGCAGCCCCCAAAGGGGAGCCTACGAGCAGTACTTC; abundance: NA; d_gene: NA; len: 14; v_gene: TRBV11-2; j_gene: TRBJ2-7
CDR3aa: CASSLEGDWVSPQHF; CDR3nt: TGTGCCAGCAGCTTAGAGGGGGACTGGGTCAGCCCCCAGCATTTT; abundance: NA; d_gene: NA; len: 15; v_gene: TRBV7-2; j_gene: TRBJ1-5
CDR3aa: CASSLTPTGRNYEQYF; CDR3nt: TGCGCCAGCAGCTTGACGCCGACAGGCCGAAACTACGAGCAGTACTTC; abundance: once; d_gene: NA; len: 16; v_gene: TRBV5-1; j_gene: TRBJ2-7
CDR3aa: CASSANGGYTF; CDR3nt: TGTGCCAGCAGTGCCAACGGGGGCTACACCTTC; abundance: NA; d_gene: NA; len: 11; v_gene: TRBV9; j_gene: TRBJ1-2
CDR3aa: CASSLRDSKGYTF; CDR3nt: TGTGCCAGTAGCCTCCGGGACAGCAAAGGCTACACCTTC; abundance: NA; d_gene: TRBD1; len: 13; v_gene: TRBV19; j_gene: TRBJ1-2
CDR3aa: CASSLETGLGNTIYF; CDR3nt: TGTGCCAGCAGCTTGGAGACCGGATTGGGAAACACCATATATTTT; abundance: few; d_gene: NA; len: 15; v_gene: TRBV7-6; j_gene: TRBJ1-3
CDR3aa: CASSQGPAGNTIYF; CDR3nt: TGTGCCAGCAGCCAAGGGCCAGCTGGAAACACCATATATTTT; abundance: NA; d_gene: NA; len: 14; v_gene: TRBV27; j_gene: TRBJ1-3
CDR3aa: CASSLDAGSYGYTF; CDR3nt: TGTGCCAGCAGCTTGGACGCAGGGAGCTATGGCTACACCTTC; abundance: NA; d_gene: NA; len: 14; v_gene: TRBV5-6; j_gene: TRBJ1-2
CDR3aa: CASSKGLAPGELFF; CDR3nt: TGTGCCAGCAGTAAGGGACTAGCGCCCGGGGAGCTGTTTTTT; abundance: NA; d_gene: TRBD2; len: 14; v_gene: TRBV27; j_gene: TRBJ2-2
CDR3aa: CASSLGLGTAWDEQYF; CDR3nt: TGCGCCAGCAGTCTGGGATTAGGGACAGCGTGGGACGAGCAGTACTTC; abundance: NA; d_gene: TRBD1; len: 16; v_gene: TRBV5-1; j_gene: TRBJ2-7
CDR3aa: CASSYSGRNSPLHF; CDR3nt: TGTGCCAGCAGTTACTCTGGGCGTAATTCACCCCTCCACTTT; abundance: NA; d_gene: NA; len: 14; v_gene: TRBV6-5; j_gene: TRBJ1-6
CDR3aa: CASSSLAEQFF; CDR3nt: TGTGCCAGCAGCTCACTAGCGGAGCAGTTCTTC; abundance: once; d_gene: TRBD2; len: 11; v_gene: TRBV11-2; j_gene: TRBJ2-1
CDR3aa: CASTGLAGHQETQYF; CDR3nt: TGTGCCAGCACCGGACTAGCGGGTCATCAAGAGACCCAGTACTTC; abundance: NA; d_gene: TRBD2; len: 15; v_gene: TRBV5-6; j_gene: TRBJ2-5
CDR3aa: CAGSQMTGPGNTIYF; CDR3nt: TGTGCCGGCAGCCAAATGACAGGGCCTGGAAACACCATATATTTT; abundance: NA; d_gene: TRBD1; len: 15; v_gene: TRBV7-8; j_gene: TRBJ1-3
CDR3aa: CASNSGAGTGELFF; CDR3nt: TGTGCCAGTAATTCAGGGGCAGGGACCGGGGAGCTGTTTTTT; abundance: few; d_gene: NA; len: 14; v_gene: TRBV19; j_gene: TRBJ2-2
CDR3aa: CAWSVRSEQFF; CDR3nt: TGTGCCTGGAGTGTACGGTCAGAGCAGTTCTTC; abundance: NA; d_gene: NA; len: 11; v_gene: TRBV30; j_gene: TRBJ2-1
CDR3aa: CASSSGRTGNPEAFF; CDR3nt: TGTGCCAGCAGCTCTGGGAGGACAGGGAACCCTGAAGCTTTCTTT; abundance: few; d_gene: TRBD1; len: 15; v_gene: TRBV6-6; j_gene: TRBJ1-1
CDR3aa: CASSSQGPGELFF; CDR3nt: TGTGCCAGCAGTTCACAGGGGCCCGGGGAGCTGTTTTTT; abundance: NA; d_gene: TRBD1; len: 13; v_gene: TRBV6-6; j_gene: TRBJ2-2
CDR3aa: CASSQDLGSYEQYF; CDR3nt: TGTGCCAGCAGCCAAGATCTGGGATCGTACGAGCAGTACTTC; abundance: NA; d_gene: NA; len: 14; v_gene: TRBV4-2; j_gene: TRBJ2-7
CDR3aa: CASSIARGDEQYF; CDR3nt: TGTGCCAGTAGTATAGCCAGGGGAGACGAGCAGTACTTC; abundance: NA; d_gene: NA; len: 13; v_gene: TRBV19; j_gene: TRBJ2-7
CDR3aa: CASRLGAGYDEQFF; CDR3nt: TGTGCCAGTAGATTGGGGGCAGGGTACGATGAGCAGTTCTTC; abundance: NA; d_gene: NA; len: 14; v_gene: TRBV19; j_gene: TRBJ2-1
CDR3aa: CASSRTGRSSYEQYF; CDR3nt: TGTGCCAGCAGCCGAACAGGGCGTAGCTCCTACGAGCAGTACTTC; abundance: few; d_gene: NA; len: 15; v_gene: TRBV5-4; j_gene: TRBJ2-7
CDR3aa: CASIPGDAWYNEQFF; CDR3nt: TGTGCCAGCATTCCAGGTGATGCGTGGTACAATGAGCAGTTCTTC; abundance: NA; d_gene: NA; len: 15; v_gene: TRBV6-7; j_gene: TRBJ2-1
CDR3aa: CASSVGQGSNQPQHF; CDR3nt: TGTGCCAGCAGCGTTGGACAGGGTTCCAATCAGCCCCAGCATTTT; abundance: NA; d_gene: TRBD1; len: 15; v_gene: TRBV9; j_gene: TRBJ1-5
CDR3aa: CASSIANSGANVLTF; CDR3nt: TGTGCCAGTAGTATCGCCAACTCTGGGGCCAACGTCCTGACTTTC; abundance: NA; d_gene: NA; len: 15; v_gene: TRBV19; j_gene: TRBJ2-6
CDR3aa: CASSSNYEQYF; CDR3nt: TGTGCCAGCAGCTCGAACTACGAGCAGTACTTC; abundance: few; d_gene: NA; len: 11; v_gene: TRBV7-2; j_gene: TRBJ2-7
CDR3aa: CSGQGLDEQFF; CDR3nt: TGCAGTGGGCAGGGCCTCGATGAGCAGTTCTTC; abundance: NA; d_gene: NA; len: 11; v_gene: TRBV20-1; j_gene: TRBJ2-1
CDR3aa: CASRGLAGAYNEQFF; CDR3nt: TGCGCCAGCAGGGGACTAGCGGGAGCTTACAATGAGCAGTTCTTC; abundance: NA; d_gene: TRBD2; len: 15; v_gene: TRBV5-1; j_gene: TRBJ2-1
CDR3aa: CASSLAAGGVNNEQFF; CDR3nt: TGTGCCAGCAGTTTAGCAGCGGGGGGCGTTAACAATGAGCAGTTCTTC; abundance: NA; d_gene: TRBD2; len: 16; v_gene: TRBV5-4; j_gene: TRBJ2-1
CDR3aa: CASSLVPGHRVADTQYF; CDR3nt: TGTGCCAGCAGCTTAGTCCCGGGACACCGAGTCGCAGATACGCAGTATTTT; abundance: NA; d_gene: NA; len: 17; v_gene: TRBV11-2; j_gene: TRBJ2-3
CDR3aa: CASSERYQETQYF; CDR3nt: TGTGCCAGCAGCGAAAGGTACCAAGAGACCCAGTACTTC; abundance: NA; d_gene: NA; len: 13; v_gene: TRBV6-6; j_gene: TRBJ2-5
CDR3aa: CASSQGGLTNEQFF; CDR3nt: TGCGCCAGCAGCCAGGGGGGACTAACCAATGAGCAGTTCTTC; abundance: NA; d_gene: NA; len: 14; v_gene: TRBV5-1; j_gene: TRBJ2-1
CDR3aa: CASSPDQGLGSPLHF; CDR3nt: TGTGCCAGCTCACCAGATCAGGGGCTGGGTTCACCCCTCCACTTT; abundance: NA; d_gene: NA; len: 15; v_gene: TRBV18; j_gene: TRBJ1-6
CDR3aa: CASSQDLLVWQESFTEAFF; CDR3nt: TGTGCCAGCAGCCAAGATCTGCTTGTCTGGCAGGAATCATTCACTGAAGCTTTCTTT; abundance: NA; d_gene: NA; len: 19; v_gene: TRBV14; j_gene: TRBJ1-1